These 27 T cell receptor beta chains came from one sample sequenced in a study of blood T cell repertoires in COVID-19. Libraries were prepared by immunoSEQ multiplex PCR; TCRdb keeps only in-frame clonotypes and omits some of them. The data show roughly 100,000 clones, around 89% seen once. Sequencing was performed on peripheral blood. These receptors all stem from an older woman with acute or convalescent COVID-19.

The chain is built from TRBV19 and TRBJ1-5; tentative D call: TRBD1 (6 bases). The CDR3 is made up of 14 amino acids. Trimming pared 7 bases from V and 4 bases from J, leaving 14 bases between. Germline loops: CDR1 LNHDA, CDR2 SQIVND (reference sequence). The CDR3 DNA reads TGTGCCAGTACCCCCCACAGGGAAAATCAGCCCCAGCATTTT. This gives the protein CASTPHRENQPQHF.

This clone was picked up one time. This rearrangement joins TRBV19 to TRBJ1-2; 9 bases align to TRBD1. The V and J ends lost 5 bases and 0 bases, in that order; junction bases with no gene match: 4. The CDR3 sequence is 15 residues long. The germline V gene encodes CDR1 LNHDA and CDR2 SQIVND (reference sequence). CDR3 DNA: TGTGCCAGTAGTTCTAGGGACAGGGCTAACTATGGCTACACCTTC. Residues: CASSSRDRANYGYTF.

The genes are TRBV28 and TRBJ2-7; 7 nucleotides agree with TRBD1. V lost 10 bases to trimming and J lost 4 bases; unmatched junction nucleotides: 10. The CDR3 is 13 residues long. The germline V gene has CDR1 MDHEN and CDR2 SYDVKM. This chain's CDR3 is CATLGQLVYEQYF. The CDR3 bases are TGTGCCACCCTGGGACAGTTGGTGTACGAGCAGTACTTC. Full variable domain (remainder filled in from reference TRBV28 and TRBJ2-7): DVKVTQSSRYLVKRTGEKVFLECVQDMDHENMFWYRQDPGLGLRLIYFSYDVKMKEKGDIPEGYSVSREKKERFSLILESASTNQTSMYLCATLGQLVYEQYFGPGTRLTVT.

This chain joins TRBV2 and TRBJ1-1, with D possibly TRBD1 on 6 matching bases. The CDR3 runs 13 residues. From germline, CDR1 is SNHLY and CDR2 FYNNEI. V shed 6 bases and J shed 3 bases, with 11 bases lying between them. The CDR3 sequence is CASSRDIHTEAFF. The CDR3 DNA follows: TGTGCCAGCAGCCGGGACATACACACTGAAGCTTTCTTT.

V and J are TRBV30 and TRBJ1-1, with TRBD1 identical over 9 bases. This CDR3 comprises 14 residues. After removal of 7 bases from V and 5 bases from J, the junction contained 11 bases not matched to a gene. Looked up from germline, CDR1 is GTSNPN and CDR2 is SVGIG (reference sequence). The CDR3 reads CASIRDREGTEAFF. The CDR3 DNA reads as TGTGCCTCGATCCGGGACAGGGAGGGAACTGAAGCTTTCTTT.

The V gene is TRBV5-1, the J gene TRBJ2-7, with unresolved D. Germline CDR1 SGHRS, CDR2 YFSETQ. The V end was cut by 6 bases, the J end by 1 base, with 14 bases between. This CDR3 contains 14 residues. CDR3 sequence (DNA): TGCGCCAGCAAACAGCAATTCAATTCCTACGAGCAGTACTTC. It yields the protein CASKQQFNSYEQYF.

The rearrangement uses TRBV9 and TRBJ2-2, with 12 positions matching TRBD1. Germline V lookup: CDR1 SGDLS, CDR2 YYNGEE. Trimming took 1 base from V and 5 from J; bases not matched to a gene: 3. CDR3 length: 16 residues. Here the CDR3 DNA reads TGTGCCAGCAGCGTACGGGGACAGGGGGCAACCGGGGAGCTGTTTTTT. Protein product: CASSVRGQGATGELFF. The full variable domain, with the rest looked up from reference TRBV9 and TRBJ2-2, is DSGVTQTPKHLITATGQRVTLRCSPRSGDLSVYWYQQSLDQGLQFLIQYYNGEERAKGNILERFSAQQFPDLHSELNLSSLELGDSALYFCASSVRGQGATGELFFGEGSRLTVL.

CDR3 in DNA: TGTGCCACCACCGAGCCTCCGGGCAATGAGCAGTTCTTC. Translating it yields CATTEPPGNEQFF. This chain links TRBV6-5 with TRBJ2-1; D is uncertain. V gave up 10 bases and J gave up 6 bases, with 16 bases separating them. The CDR3 runs to 13 residues. CDR1 and CDR2 (germline): MNHEY, SVGAGI.

The chain uses TRBV2 and TRBJ2-3; 7 positions match TRBD2. CDR1 is SNHLY, CDR2 FYNNEI, per germline. Trimming took 3 bases from V and 6 from J; bases not matched to a gene: 3. There are 13 residues in the CDR3. CDR3 residues: CASSDGGSDTQYF. CDR3 nucleotide sequence: TGTGCCAGCAGTGACGGCGGGAGTGATACGCAGTATTTT. The whole variable domain, remainder taken from reference TRBV2 and TRBJ2-3, is EPEVTQTPSHQVTQMGQEVILRCVPISNHLYFYWYRQILGQKVEFLVSFYNNEISEKSEIFDDQFSVERPDGSNFTLKIRSTKLEDSAMYFCASSDGGSDTQYFGPGTRLTVL.

V and J are TRBV6-1 and TRBJ1-2; D gene unclear. V gave up 3 bases and J gave up 5 bases, with 13 bases separating them. The CDR3 is made up of 14 amino acids. CDR1 is MNHNS and CDR2 is SASEGT in the germline V gene. The DNA of the CDR3 is TGTGCCAGCAGTGAGCACCTAGATGGGTATGGCTACACCTTC. Amino acids: CASSEHLDGYGYTF.

The gene calls are TRBV7-3 and TRBJ2-2; D is perhaps TRBD2 (5 bases). The CDR3 sequence is 14 residues long. Germline V gene sequence: CDR1 SGHTA, CDR2 FQGTGA. V was shortened by 5 bases and J by 5 bases, with 12 bases between the two germline ends. This chain's CDR3 is CASSASRVTGELFF. The DNA of the CDR3 is TGTGCCAGCAGCGCTTCGCGGGTAACCGGGGAGCTGTTTTTT.

This clone was counted only a few times. V and J are TRBV3-1 (or the pseudogene TRBV3-2) and TRBJ2-1, with 11 bases that match TRBD2. The V gene's germline CDR1 is LGHDT and CDR2 YNNKEL (reference sequence). V shed 5 bases and J 4 bases; nucleotides not matched to a gene: 4. The CDR3 is 15 amino acids. The chain's CDR3 is CASSTTSGSYNEQFF. In DNA, the CDR3 is TGTGCCAGCAGCACTACTAGCGGGAGTTACAATGAGCAGTTCTTC.

The V call is TRBV29-1, the J call TRBJ1-1; TRBD1 agrees at 7 bases. Germline loops: CDR1 SQVTM, CDR2 ANQGSEA. The CDR3 is 13 residues long. J was trimmed by 2 bases and V by 7 bases; bases with no gene match: 7. The chain's CDR3 is CSAAGTANTEAFF. The CDR3 DNA follows: TGCAGCGCTGCCGGGACAGCCAACACTGAAGCTTTCTTT.

The V and J genes are TRBV3-1 (or the pseudogene TRBV3-2) and TRBJ1-5; no clear D gene. Per germline, CDR1 LGHDT and CDR2 YNNKEL (reference sequence). CDR3 length: 14 amino acids. Between the trimmed V and J ends, which lost 2 bases and 0 bases, there was a span of 5 bases. CDR3 residues: CASSQSSSNQPQHF. For the CDR3, the DNA is TGTGCCAGCAGCCAAAGTAGTAGCAATCAGCCCCAGCATTTT.

The V call is TRBV18, the J call TRBJ2-5, with TRBD2 as a possible D gene (5 bases). Trimming left V 2 bases short and J 4 bases short, with 11 bases between. In germline, CDR1 is KGHSH, CDR2 LQKENI. The CDR3 consists of 14 residues. The CDR3 DNA follows: TGTGCCAGCTCACCAGGGTTAGGAGGAGAGACCCAGTACTTC. Translating gives CASSPGLGGETQYF.

The chain joins TRBV19 to TRBJ2-6, with a possible D match to TRBD1 (6 bases). Trimming shortened V by 3 bases and J by 0 bases, and 12 bases separated the two germline ends. Germline V lookup: CDR1 LNHDA, CDR2 SQIVND (reference sequence). The length of the CDR3 is 17 residues. The CDR3 sequence: CASSIGQILSGANVLTF. The DNA for the CDR3 is TGTGCCAGTAGTATTGGACAGATCCTCTCTGGGGCCAACGTCCTGACTTTC.

The chain combines TRBV28 with TRBJ2-7; 9 nucleotides line up with TRBD2. CDR3 size: 14 residues. Germline V CDR1 and CDR2: MDHEN, SYDVKM. Trimming cost V 6 bases and J 3 bases; bases outside gene matches: 6. CDR3 DNA: TGTGCCAGCAGCCTCCCGACTAGCGGCTACGAGCAGTACTTC. Its translation: CASSLPTSGYEQYF. The full variable domain, in which reference TRBV28 and TRBJ2-7 provide the parts outside the CDR3, is DVKVTQSSRYLVKRTGEKVFLECVQDMDHENMFWYRQDPGLGLRLIYFSYDVKMKEKGDIPEGYSVSREKKERFSLILESASTNQTSMYLCASSLPTSGYEQYFGPGTRLTVT.

This clone came up a few times. J is TRBJ1-5 and V is TRBV30, with D maybe TRBD1 (5 bases). Trimming shortened V by 1 base and J by 4 bases, and 8 bases separated the two germline ends. CDR3 length: 13 residues. Germline CDR1 reads GTSNPN; CDR2 reads SVGIG (reference sequence). In DNA form, the CDR3 reads TGTGCCTGGAGTGCGCAGGGAAATCAGCCCCAGCATTTT. It is translated as CAWSAQGNQPQHF.

The chain uses TRBV3-1 (or the pseudogene TRBV3-2) and TRBJ1-4; TRBD1 matches 7 bases. CDR3 length equals 16 residues. V was pared by 4 bases and J by 8 bases, with 13 bases of the junction left unmatched. Germline V gene data show CDR1 as LGHDT and CDR2 as YNNKEL (reference sequence). The CDR3 loop reads CASSPNRGQAAEKLFF. For the CDR3, the DNA is TGTGCCAGCAGCCCTAACAGAGGACAGGCGGCGGAAAAACTGTTTTTT.

The V call is TRBV19, the J call TRBJ1-5; no reliable D call. Germline V gives CDR1 LNHDA, CDR2 SQIVND (reference sequence). This CDR3 spans 15 amino acids. V lost 6 bases and J 0 bases, leaving 12 bases between the germline ends. The CDR3 sequence: CASRSGLYSNQPQHF. CDR3 DNA: TGTGCCAGTAGGTCCGGGTTGTATAGCAATCAGCCCCAGCATTTT.

The chain links TRBV5-1 to TRBJ2-3; 11 bases are shared with TRBD2. Losses at the gene ends were 5 bases for V and 11 bases for J; bases not matched to a gene: 13. The length of the CDR3 is 15 residues. Germline V gene sequence: CDR1 SGHRS, CDR2 YFSETQ. The CDR3 DNA reads TGCGCCAGCAGATCACTAGCGGGAGTTTCCTTTGAGCAGTATTTT. It yields the protein CASRSLAGVSFEQYF.

The V gene is TRBV3-1 (or the pseudogene TRBV3-2), the J gene TRBJ1-6, with TRBD1 identical over 8 bases. With V trimmed by 4 bases and J by 7 bases, 6 bases remained unmatched. In germline, CDR1 is LGHDT, CDR2 YNNKEL (reference sequence). The CDR3 has 15 amino acids. CDR3 sequence reads: CASSLGTGVNSPLHF. Here the CDR3 DNA reads TGTGCCAGCAGCCTGGGGACAGGCGTAAATTCACCCCTCCACTTT.

The CDR3 DNA sequence: TGTGCCAGCACGCCGGGACAGGGGGCCGGCGGGGAGCTGTTTTTT. This gives the protein CASTPGQGAGGELFF. The chain couples TRBV9 to TRBJ2-2; 12 bases are a match to TRBD1. The CDR3 covers 15 residues. Unmatched junction bases numbered 7, after V lost 6 bases and J lost 7 bases. Per germline, CDR1 SGDLS and CDR2 YYNGEE.

In DNA form, the CDR3 reads TGTGCCAGCGACTCCCGGACAGTCCCTGAAGCTTTCTTT. Amino acids: CASDSRTVPEAFF. This chain uses TRBV12-3 or TRBV12-4 with TRBJ1-1, with a tentative D call TRBD1 (6 bases). This CDR3 spans 13 amino acids. Trimming stripped 8 bases from V and 6 bases from J, with 16 bases between.

The CDR3 region has the DNA TGTGCCTGGAGTGAAGGGGATTATAGCAATCAGCCCCAGCATTTT. Its protein product is CAWSEGDYSNQPQHF. This sequence joins TRBV30 and TRBJ1-5, with a possible D match to TRBD1 (5 bases). Germline V CDR1 and CDR2: GTSNPN, SVGIG (reference sequence). V was clipped by 1 base and J by 0 bases, with 10 bases between them. The length of the CDR3 is 15 residues.

The chain couples TRBV5-8 to TRBJ2-1; weak D call: TRBD2 (5 bases). Per germline, CDR1 SGHTS and CDR2 YDEGEE. There are 14 residues in the CDR3. Between the trimmed V and J ends, which lost 3 bases and 7 bases, there was a span of 14 bases. In nucleotides, the CDR3 is TGTGCCAGCAGCTACGGACCCGGGGAGAATGAGCAGTTCTTC. It yields the protein CASSYGPGENEQFF.

This clone was detected once. The genes are TRBV28 and TRBJ1-4; a possible D gene is TRBD1 (5 bases). CDR3 length: 14 residues. The V end was cut by 6 bases, the J end by 7 bases, with 15 bases between. Germline loops: CDR1 MDHEN, CDR2 SYDVKM. This CDR3 reads CASRIRGLGEKLFF. The CDR3 DNA reads as TGTGCCAGCAGAATTAGGGGCCTTGGTGAAAAACTGTTTTTT. The complete variable domain, with remaining parts taken from reference TRBV28 and TRBJ1-4, reads DVKVTQSSRYLVKRTGEKVFLECVQDMDHENMFWYRQDPGLGLRLIYFSYDVKMKEKGDIPEGYSVSREKKERFSLILESASTNQTSMYLCASRIRGLGEKLFFGSGTQLSVL.